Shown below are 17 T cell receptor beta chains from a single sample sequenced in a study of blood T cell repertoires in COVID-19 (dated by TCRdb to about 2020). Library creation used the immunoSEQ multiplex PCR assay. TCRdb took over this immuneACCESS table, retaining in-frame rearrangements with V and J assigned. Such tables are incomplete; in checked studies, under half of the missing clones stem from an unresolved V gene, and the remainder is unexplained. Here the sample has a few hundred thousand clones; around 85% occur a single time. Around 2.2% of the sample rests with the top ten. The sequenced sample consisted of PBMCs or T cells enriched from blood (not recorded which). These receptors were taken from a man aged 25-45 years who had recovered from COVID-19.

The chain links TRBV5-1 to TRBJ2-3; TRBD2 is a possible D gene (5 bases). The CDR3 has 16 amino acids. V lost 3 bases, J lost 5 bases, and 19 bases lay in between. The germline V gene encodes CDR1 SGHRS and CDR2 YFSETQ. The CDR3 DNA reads TGCGCCAGCAGCTCCGGGGTGGGGAATAGCTTAGATACGCAGTATTTT. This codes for CASSSGVGNSLDTQYF.

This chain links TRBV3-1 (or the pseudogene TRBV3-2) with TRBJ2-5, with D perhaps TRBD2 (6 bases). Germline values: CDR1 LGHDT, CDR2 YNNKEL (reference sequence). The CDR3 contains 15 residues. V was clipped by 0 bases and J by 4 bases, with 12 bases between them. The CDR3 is CASSQDEGRRETQYF. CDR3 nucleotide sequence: TGTGCCAGCAGCCAAGACGAAGGGAGGAGAGAGACCCAGTACTTC.

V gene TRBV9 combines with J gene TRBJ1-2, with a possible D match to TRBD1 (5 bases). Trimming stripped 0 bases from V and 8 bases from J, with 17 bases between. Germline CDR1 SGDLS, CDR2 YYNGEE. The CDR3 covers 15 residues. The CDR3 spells CASSVGTGGIHGYTF. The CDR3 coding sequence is TGTGCCAGCAGCGTAGGTACTGGGGGGATCCACGGCTACACCTTC.

CDR3 coding DNA: TGTGCCAGCAGTAACCAACAGGGGACCCTATATTTT. Its protein is CASSNQQGTLYF. V is TRBV12-3 or TRBV12-4 and J is TRBJ1-3; 7 bases fit TRBD1. Trimming cost V 5 bases and J 14 bases; bases outside gene matches: 9. The length of the CDR3 is 12 residues.

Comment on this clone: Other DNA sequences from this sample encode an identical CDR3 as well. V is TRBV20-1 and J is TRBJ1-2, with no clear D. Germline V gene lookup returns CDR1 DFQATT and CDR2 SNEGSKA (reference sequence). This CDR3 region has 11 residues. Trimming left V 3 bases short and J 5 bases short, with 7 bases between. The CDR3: CSARGGYGYTF. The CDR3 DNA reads TGCAGTGCTAGGGGAGGGTATGGCTACACCTTC.

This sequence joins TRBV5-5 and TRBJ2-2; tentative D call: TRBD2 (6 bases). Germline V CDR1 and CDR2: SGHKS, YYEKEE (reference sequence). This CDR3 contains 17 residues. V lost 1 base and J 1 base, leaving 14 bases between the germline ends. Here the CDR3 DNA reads TGTGCCAGCAGCTTGTTCCAAGGGACTCAGAACACCGGGGAGCTGTTTTTT. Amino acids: CASSLFQGTQNTGELFF.

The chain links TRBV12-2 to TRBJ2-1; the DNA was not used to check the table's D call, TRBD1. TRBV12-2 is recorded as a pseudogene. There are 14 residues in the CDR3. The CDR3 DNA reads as TGTGCAAGTCGCGGGGACACCTCCTACAATGAGCAGTTCTTC. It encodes CASRGDTSYNEQFF.

This CDR3 reads CASSLFGLNTEAFF. The CDR3 DNA sequence: TGCGCCAGCAGCTTGTTCGGTTTGAACACTGAAGCTTTCTTT. The genes are TRBV5-1 and TRBJ1-1, with D unresolved. The CDR3 is 14 amino acids. Germline lookup yields CDR1 SGHRS and CDR2 YFSETQ. Trimming took off 1 base at V and 0 bases at J, with 7 bases between the two ends.

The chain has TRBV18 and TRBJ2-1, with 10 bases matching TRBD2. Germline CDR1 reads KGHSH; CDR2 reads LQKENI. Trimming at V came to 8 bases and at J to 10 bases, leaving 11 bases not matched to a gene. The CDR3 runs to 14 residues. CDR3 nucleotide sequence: TGTGCCAGCCGAAGCGGGGGGGCCGGGATGGAGCAGTTCTTC. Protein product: CASRSGGAGMEQFF. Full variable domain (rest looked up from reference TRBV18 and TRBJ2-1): NAGVMQNPRHLVRRRGQEARLRCSPMKGHSHVYWYRQLPEEGLKFMVYLQKENIIDESGMPKERFSAEFPKEGPSILRIQQVVRGDSAAYFCASRSGGAGMEQFFGPGTRLTVL.

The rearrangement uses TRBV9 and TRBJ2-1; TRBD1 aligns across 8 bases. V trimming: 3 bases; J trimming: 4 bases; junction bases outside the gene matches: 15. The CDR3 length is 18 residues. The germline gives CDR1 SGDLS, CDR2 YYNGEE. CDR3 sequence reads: CASSGIENRDRRYNEQFF. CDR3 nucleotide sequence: TGTGCCAGCAGCGGTATAGAAAATAGGGACAGGAGATACAATGAGCAGTTCTTC.

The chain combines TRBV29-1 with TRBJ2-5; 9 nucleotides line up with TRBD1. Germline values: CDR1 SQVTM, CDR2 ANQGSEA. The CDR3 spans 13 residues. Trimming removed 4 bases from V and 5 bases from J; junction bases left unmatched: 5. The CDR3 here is CSVAQGAGETQYF. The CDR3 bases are TGCAGCGTTGCACAGGGGGCAGGGGAGACCCAGTACTTC.

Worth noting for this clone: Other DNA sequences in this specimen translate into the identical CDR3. DNA for the CDR3: TGTGCCAGCAGTTACAGGGGATATGGCTACACCTTC. The encoded protein is CASSYRGYGYTF. The chain combines TRBV6-2 or TRBV6-3 with TRBJ1-2; possibly TRBD1 for D (5 bases). Trimming shortened V by 2 bases and J by 5 bases, and 6 bases separated the two germline ends. The CDR3 runs 12 residues. From germline, CDR1 is MNHEY and CDR2 SVGEGT.

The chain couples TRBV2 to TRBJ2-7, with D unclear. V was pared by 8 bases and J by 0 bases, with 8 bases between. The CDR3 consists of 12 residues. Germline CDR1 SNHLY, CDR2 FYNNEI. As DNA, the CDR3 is TGTGCCAGCGAGTCGGGCTCCTACGAGCAGTACTTC. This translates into CASESGSYEQYF. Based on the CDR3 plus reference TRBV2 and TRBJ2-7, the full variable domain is EPEVTQTPSHQVTQMGQEVILRCVPISNHLYFYWYRQILGQKVEFLVSFYNNEISEKSEIFDDQFSVERPDGSNFTLKIRSTKLEDSAMYFCASESGSYEQYFGPGTRLTVT.

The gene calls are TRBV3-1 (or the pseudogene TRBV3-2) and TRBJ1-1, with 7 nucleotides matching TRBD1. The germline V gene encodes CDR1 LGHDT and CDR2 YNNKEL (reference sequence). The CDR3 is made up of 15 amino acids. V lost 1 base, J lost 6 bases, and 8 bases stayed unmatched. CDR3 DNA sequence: TGTGCCAGCAGCCAAGTAGGAGGGGGCGCGTCTGAAGCTTTCTTT. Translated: CASSQVGGGASEAFF.

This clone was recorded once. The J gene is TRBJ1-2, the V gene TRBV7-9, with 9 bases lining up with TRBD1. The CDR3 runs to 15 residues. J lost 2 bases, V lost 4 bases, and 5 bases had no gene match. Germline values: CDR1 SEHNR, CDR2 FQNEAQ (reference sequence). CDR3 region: CASSSWTGANYGYTF. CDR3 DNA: TGTGCCAGCAGCTCCTGGACAGGGGCCAACTATGGCTACACCTTC.

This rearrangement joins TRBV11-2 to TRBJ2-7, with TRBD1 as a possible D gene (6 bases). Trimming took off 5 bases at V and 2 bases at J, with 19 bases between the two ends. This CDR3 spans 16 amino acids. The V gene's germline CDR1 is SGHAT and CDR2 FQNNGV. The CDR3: CASSPVAIPGAYEQYF. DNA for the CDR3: TGTGCCAGCAGCCCCGTCGCAATTCCAGGGGCCTACGAGCAGTACTTC.

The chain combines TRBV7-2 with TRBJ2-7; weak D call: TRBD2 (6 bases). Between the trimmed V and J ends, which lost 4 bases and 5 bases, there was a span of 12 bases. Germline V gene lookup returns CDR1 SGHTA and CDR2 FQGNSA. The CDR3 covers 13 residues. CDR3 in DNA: TGTGCCAGCAGCTACAAGTGGGGGGACGAGCAGTACTTC. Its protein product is CASSYKWGDEQYF.